The clone carrying this T cell receptor (beta chain) was recorded many times. This record belongs to a study of T cell repertoires in cytomegalovirus infection. Germline lookup yields CDR1 MDHEN and CDR2 SYDVKM. V lost 5 bases and J lost 7; bases outside the gene matches: 9. The CDR3 runs to 15 residues. One entry per CDR3 protein results from TCRdb running MiXCR on the reads. The sample lists about 310,000 distinct CDR3 sequences; about 17% were seen once. The gene calls are TRBV28 and TRBJ1-4; TRBD1 matches at 8 bases. This receptor was taken from a human donor in good health (CMV status not recorded). Some clones in this sample may be carry-over from other donors' samples. The sequencing input was PBMCs. This CDR3 is CASSTSRGLGEKLFF. CDR3 DNA: TGTGCCAGCAGTACCTCCAGGGGGCTTGGTGAAAAACTGTTTTTT.